The clone carrying this T cell receptor (beta chain) was detected once. Mismatch with germline at one junction end may stem from a read error. The data were obtained in a study of tumor-infiltrating lymphocytes in primary liver carcinoma. Co-extracted RNA and DNA came from around 18-30 mg of unsorted bulk tissue. Per the germline V gene, CDR1 is MGHRA and CDR2 is YSYEKL. The CDR3 contains 15 residues. The template, around 520 ng total RNA, yielded TCR beta cDNA made with a constant-region primer. The TCR beta library was amplified through three nested multiplex PCR rounds in a modified ARM-PCR procedure. TRBV1-TRBV30 forward primers paired with a C-beta reverse primer were used in the first two PCR rounds, which ran about 11 cycles each. Using its own MiXCR run on the multiplex PCR reads, TCRdb lists one record per CDR3 protein. The data hold tens of thousands of distinct CDR3 sequences, with over 65% observed a single time.

The chain recombines TRBV4-1 with TRBJ1-3, with 8 bases matching TRBD1. The specimen was liver tumor tissue from sampling region 5. Subset indicated: tumor region T5, tumor centre. The source is a man aged 40-55 years with primary liver carcinoma and hepatitis B virus infection. The CDR3 nucleotides are TGCACCAGCAGTCCTACAGGGGGTACTCGAAACACCATATATTTT. Translation: CTSSPTGGTRNTIYF.